One sample yielded the 30 T cell receptor beta chains listed below, sequenced in a study of blood T cell repertoires in COVID-19. Profiling relied on immunoSEQ multiplex PCR, and the TCRdb table lists in-frame clones only, not all of them. The table has a few hundred thousand clones, approximately 89% seen once. The sequenced material came from PBMCs or T cells enriched from blood (not recorded which). The receptor set was obtained from a woman aged 40 to 55 with acute COVID-19.

This clone was detected once. V is TRBV7-2 and J is TRBJ1-1; D is possibly TRBD1 (5 bases). There are 13 residues in the CDR3. V was clipped by 6 bases and J by 0 bases, with 8 bases between them. From germline, CDR1 is SGHTA and CDR2 FQGNSA. The chain's CDR3 is CASSRGMNTEAFF. The DNA for the CDR3 is TGTGCCAGCAGTAGGGGAATGAACACTGAAGCTTTCTTT.

This clone appeared a single time. This rearrangement joins TRBV10-2 to TRBJ1-1; D remains ambiguous. The CDR3 is made up of 13 amino acids. Trimming pared 8 bases from V and 0 bases from J, leaving 10 bases between. Germline CDR1 reads WSHSY; CDR2 reads SAAADI. The CDR3 region is CASQVRMNTEAFF. The CDR3 DNA sequence: TGCGCCAGCCAGGTCAGAATGAACACTGAAGCTTTCTTT.

V usage is TRBV30 and J usage is TRBJ1-5; 8 nucleotides match TRBD1. CDR3 size: 13 residues. Germline values: CDR1 GTSNPN, CDR2 SVGIG (reference sequence). J was trimmed by 7 bases and V by 3 bases; bases with no gene match: 5. The CDR3 sequence: CAWRDRAEQPQHF. The DNA of the CDR3 is TGTGCCTGGAGGGACAGGGCTGAACAGCCCCAGCATTTT.

The rearrangement links TRBV6-5 to TRBJ2-3; maybe TRBD2 (7 bases). V lost 2 bases, J lost 1 base, and 10 bases lay in between. CDR3 length: 15 residues. The germline V gene encodes CDR1 MNHEY and CDR2 SVGAGI. The CDR3: CASSYGGGGTDTQYF. CDR3 coding DNA: TGTGCCAGCAGTTACGGAGGGGGGGGCACAGATACGCAGTATTTT.

This clone showed up just once. V is TRBV30 and J is TRBJ1-4; TRBD1 matches at 7 bases. There are 13 residues in the CDR3. The germline V gene has CDR1 GTSNPN and CDR2 SVGIG (reference sequence). J gave up 4 bases and V 3 bases, and 2 bases lay outside the gene matches. As DNA, the CDR3 is TGTGCCTGGAGGGGACAGCATAATGAAAAACTGTTTTTT. It codes for CAWRGQHNEKLFF.

Note on this clone: The identical CDR3 is also encoded by other nucleotide sequences in the sample. The chain joins TRBV2 to TRBJ2-3, with 12 bases matching TRBD1. This CDR3 region has 16 residues. Germline values: CDR1 SNHLY, CDR2 FYNNEI. The V and J ends lost 5 bases and 1 base, in that order; junction bases with no gene match: 4. The chain's CDR3 is CASSTGQGAGTDTQYF. The CDR3 DNA sequence: TGTGCCAGCAGTACGGGACAGGGGGCTGGCACAGATACGCAGTATTTT.

As concerns this clone: The same CDR3 can be traced to other DNA sequences in this sample. J is TRBJ2-2 and V is TRBV5-4; 10 positions match TRBD2. Germline V CDR1 and CDR2: SGHNT, YYREEE (reference sequence). The CDR3 is made up of 15 amino acids. The J segment lost 6 bases and the V segment lost 2 bases, leaving 4 bases of the junction unmatched. For the CDR3, the DNA is TGTGCCAGCAGCTTTCCCAGCGGGAGGGCCGGGGAGCTGTTTTTT. Residues: CASSFPSGRAGELFF.

The genes are TRBV30 and TRBJ1-5; TRBD1 aligns across 8 bases. This CDR3 contains 16 residues. Trimming took 2 bases from V and 5 from J; bases not matched to a gene: 11. CDR1 GTSNPN and CDR2 SVGIG come from the germline V gene (reference sequence). The CDR3 sequence is CAWSSRDRFFDQPQHF. The CDR3 nucleotides read TGTGCCTGGAGTTCCCGGGACAGGTTCTTCGATCAGCCCCAGCATTTT.

The chain has TRBV5-8 and TRBJ1-5, with 10 bases matching TRBD1. The V and J ends lost 4 bases and 7 bases, in that order; junction bases with no gene match: 5. This CDR3 has 14 residues. Germline V gene data show CDR1 as SGHTS and CDR2 as YDEGEE. CDR3 bases: TGTGCCAGCAGCCGGGACAGGGGTACCCAGCCCCAGCATTTT. The encoded protein is CASSRDRGTQPQHF. Filled out from reference TRBV5-8 and TRBJ1-5, the complete variable domain reads EAGVTQSPTHLIKTRGQQATLRCSPISGHTSVYWYQQALGLGLQFLLWYDEGEERNRGNFPPRFSGRQFPNYSSELNVNALELEDSALYLCASSRDRGTQPQHFGDGTRLSIL.

The chain employs TRBV10-3 and TRBJ2-1; 10 bases map to TRBD2. Germline CDR1 is ENHRY and CDR2 is SYGVKD. The CDR3 has 15 amino acids. Unmatched junction bases numbered 7, after V lost 7 bases and J lost 4 bases. The chain's CDR3 is CAIKPGLARYNEQFF. Written as DNA, the CDR3 is TGTGCCATCAAACCGGGACTAGCGCGTTACAATGAGCAGTTCTTC.

The rearrangement links TRBV11-3 to TRBJ2-2; 7 bases fit TRBD1. The CDR3 is 18 residues long. The ends lost 0 bases at V and 6 bases at J; junction bases unmatched: 13. From germline, CDR1 is SGHNT and CDR2 YENEEA. The CDR3 nucleotides are TGTGCCAGCAGCTTAGATTTATCGGTCGGACAGGAGGCCGGGGAGCTGTTTTTT. Protein: CASSLDLSVGQEAGELFF.

The chain combines TRBV5-1 with TRBJ2-5, with 7 bases matching TRBD1. The CDR3 covers 15 residues. Trimming took 7 bases from V and 3 from J; bases not matched to a gene: 12. The germline V gene has CDR1 SGHRS and CDR2 YFSETQ. The CDR3 DNA is TGCGCCAGCGTCTTTACAGGGGACAGTAAAGAGACCCAGTACTTC. Protein sequence: CASVFTGDSKETQYF.

The chain joins TRBV14 to TRBJ1-1, with D possibly matching TRBD1 (6 bases). CDR1 is SGHDN and CDR2 is FVKESK in the germline V gene. The CDR3 totals 15 residues. V dropped 2 bases and J dropped 10 bases, with 20 bases sitting between them. The CDR3 DNA reads as TGTGCCAGCAGCCAATACGACAGGACGCCGGGTGGAGCTTTCTTT. It encodes CASSQYDRTPGGAFF.

This rearrangement joins TRBV19 to TRBJ2-1; D may be TRBD2 (6 bases). Trimming left V 3 bases short and J 7 bases short, with 13 bases between. Germline values: CDR1 LNHDA, CDR2 SQIVND (reference sequence). The CDR3 consists of 14 residues. CDR3 residues: CASSMRGGRNEQFF. The CDR3 bases are TGTGCCAGTAGTATGCGGGGAGGTAGGAATGAGCAGTTCTTC.

The chain recombines TRBV5-1 with TRBJ1-1, with TRBD1 matching over 7 bases. Trimming took 3 bases from V and 3 from J; bases not matched to a gene: 5. This CDR3 has 14 amino acids. Per the germline V gene, CDR1 is SGHRS and CDR2 is YFSETQ. The CDR3 bases are TGCGCCAGCAGCTCGGTTGGACAGGACACTGAAGCTTTCTTT. Translation: CASSSVGQDTEAFF.

The chain joins TRBV28 to TRBJ1-6, with TRBD1 identical over 7 bases. Germline trimming cut 5 bases from V and 13 bases from J; bases unmatched to any gene: 5. The CDR3 has 12 amino acids. Germline values: CDR1 MDHEN, CDR2 SYDVKM. CDR3 protein: CASSIQGPPLHF. The CDR3 coding sequence is TGTGCCAGCAGTATACAGGGGCCCCCCCTCCACTTT. Drawing the rest from reference TRBV28 and TRBJ1-6, the complete variable domain is DVKVTQSSRYLVKRTGEKVFLECVQDMDHENMFWYRQDPGLGLRLIYFSYDVKMKEKGDIPEGYSVSREKKERFSLILESASTNQTSMYLCASSIQGPPLHFGNGTRLTVT.

The chain couples TRBV6-2 or TRBV6-3 to TRBJ1-5, with 8 bases matching TRBD1. Germline-derived CDR1 and CDR2 are MNHEY and SVGEGT. The CDR3 contains 17 residues. V lost 0 bases, J lost 1 base, and 5 bases stayed unmatched. CDR3 protein: CASSYSTGGGSNQPQHF. The CDR3 region has the DNA TGTGCCAGCAGTTACTCAACAGGGGGGGGGAGCAATCAGCCCCAGCATTTT.

The chain uses TRBV24-1 and TRBJ1-1; D is unclear. Trimming pared 3 bases from V and 1 base from J, leaving 11 bases between. There are 15 residues in the CDR3. Germline CDR1 KGHDR, CDR2 SFDVKD. CDR3 coding DNA: TGTGCCACCAGTGATCCCAACGGGTCGAACACTGAAGCTTTCTTT. It encodes CATSDPNGSNTEAFF.

The rearrangement joins TRBV4-3 to TRBJ2-1; possibly TRBD2 for D (5 bases). The germline V gene encodes CDR1 LGHNA and CDR2 YSLEER. This CDR3 region has 18 residues. V lost 0 bases, J lost 5 bases, and 20 bases lay in between. CDR3 protein: CASSQDALLGAGNNEQFF. CDR3 DNA: TGCGCCAGCAGCCAAGATGCCCTACTAGGTGCTGGAAACAATGAGCAGTTCTTC.

Here the CDR3 reads CASSLSPISYEQYF. In DNA form, the CDR3 reads TGTGCCAGCAGTTTATCCCCAATCTCCTACGAGCAGTACTTC. This rearrangement joins TRBV27 to TRBJ2-7; D is unresolved. Trimming shortened V by 0 bases and J by 0 bases, and 6 bases separated the two germline ends. The CDR3 is made up of 14 amino acids. Germline CDR1 MNHEY, CDR2 SMNVEV (reference sequence).

This clone was detected many times. This chain links TRBV4-2 with TRBJ2-1; 9 bases align to TRBD2. The CDR3 spans 16 residues. The germline V gene has CDR1 LGHNA and CDR2 YNFKEQ. Trimming cost V 1 base and J 4 bases; bases outside gene matches: 5. CDR3 region: CASSQVRLAEYNEQFF. CDR3 nucleotides: TGTGCCAGCAGCCAAGTCAGACTAGCGGAATACAATGAGCAGTTCTTC.

The chain joins TRBV27 to TRBJ1-1; 8 nucleotides align to TRBD1. Per germline, CDR1 MNHEY and CDR2 SMNVEV (reference sequence). The CDR3 loop spans 14 amino acids. V was pared by 4 bases and J by 5 bases, with 6 bases of the junction left unmatched. The CDR3 protein is CASSSGQGGTEAFF. CDR3 sequence (DNA): TGTGCCAGCAGTTCAGGACAGGGCGGGACTGAAGCTTTCTTT.

The V and J genes are TRBV18 and TRBJ1-2, with D hard to call. In germline, CDR1 is KGHSH, CDR2 LQKENI. Trimming shortened V by 0 bases and J by 8 bases, and 13 bases separated the two germline ends. The CDR3 is 14 amino acids. The CDR3 here is CASSPPGPTGGYTF. CDR3 nucleotide sequence: TGTGCCAGCTCACCACCGGGCCCTACGGGAGGCTACACCTTC.

This clone was seen only once. This chain connects TRBV5-1 to TRBJ2-2; a possible D gene is TRBD2 (5 bases). CDR1 is SGHRS, CDR2 YFSETQ, per germline. The CDR3 covers 17 residues. V lost 0 bases and J 0 bases, leaving 12 bases between the germline ends. The CDR3 nucleotides read TGCGCCAGCAGCTTGGCGGACTGGTCTGCGAACACCGGGGAGCTGTTTTTT. Protein: CASSLADWSANTGELFF.

The V and J genes are TRBV24-1 and TRBJ1-1; D not certain. Germline-derived CDR1 and CDR2 are KGHDR and SFDVKD. Trimming pared 3 bases from V and 7 bases from J, leaving 8 bases between. There are 12 residues in the CDR3. The CDR3 DNA reads as TGTGCCACCAGTGATAATGGACTTGAAGCTTTCTTT. This sequence encodes CATSDNGLEAFF.

The chain recombines TRBV12-3 or TRBV12-4 with TRBJ2-1; 7 positions agree with TRBD2. This CDR3 has 13 residues. The ends lost 8 bases at V and 5 bases at J; junction bases unmatched: 6. CDR3 sequence: CASGRGSNNEQFF. Written as DNA, the CDR3 is TGTGCCAGCGGCCGCGGGAGTAACAATGAGCAGTTCTTC.

The CDR3 region has the DNA TGCAGCGTTGAAGAACCACGGAGACAGGGTTTTACCCAGTACTTC. The encoded protein is CSVEEPRRQGFTQYF. V gene TRBV29-1 combines with J gene TRBJ2-5; 7 bases are shared with TRBD1. The CDR3 totals 15 residues. The V segment lost 0 bases and the J segment 8 bases; nucleotides outside the gene matches: 12. In germline, CDR1 is SQVTM, CDR2 ANQGSEA.

The gene calls are TRBV11-3 and TRBJ2-3; a weak D match, TRBD2 (5 bases). Germline V lookup: CDR1 SGHNT, CDR2 YENEEA. V was cut by 4 bases and J by 1 base, with 9 bases left in between. The CDR3 runs to 14 residues. For the CDR3, the DNA is TGTGCCAGCAGCTCGGGGTCCCGCACAGATACGCAGTATTTT. It encodes CASSSGSRTDTQYF.

J is TRBJ2-2 and V is TRBV21-1; the D call TRBD2 from the table was never checked on the DNA. TRBV21-1 represents a pseudogene. The CDR3 covers 20 residues. The CDR3 bases are TGTGCCAGCAGTCGGCTAGCGGGAGTTTTACTCCTAGGTAACACCGGGGAGCTGTTTTTT. Translated: CASSRLAGVLLLGNTGELFF.

This sequence joins TRBV18 and TRBJ2-5; D possibly corresponds to TRBD1 (6 bases). Germline V gives CDR1 KGHSH, CDR2 LQKENI. Trimming shortened V by 0 bases and J by 3 bases, and 17 bases separated the two germline ends. The CDR3 runs 17 residues. In DNA, the CDR3 is TGTGCCAGCTCACCACCGGACAGACAGCTCCGTGAAGAGACCCAGTACTTC. As protein: CASSPPDRQLREETQYF. The variable domain in full, with the rest retrieved from reference TRBV18 and TRBJ2-5, is NAGVMQNPRHLVRRRGQEARLRCSPMKGHSHVYWYRQLPEEGLKFMVYLQKENIIDESGMPKERFSAEFPKEGPSILRIQQVVRGDSAAYFCASSPPDRQLREETQYFGPGTRLLVL.